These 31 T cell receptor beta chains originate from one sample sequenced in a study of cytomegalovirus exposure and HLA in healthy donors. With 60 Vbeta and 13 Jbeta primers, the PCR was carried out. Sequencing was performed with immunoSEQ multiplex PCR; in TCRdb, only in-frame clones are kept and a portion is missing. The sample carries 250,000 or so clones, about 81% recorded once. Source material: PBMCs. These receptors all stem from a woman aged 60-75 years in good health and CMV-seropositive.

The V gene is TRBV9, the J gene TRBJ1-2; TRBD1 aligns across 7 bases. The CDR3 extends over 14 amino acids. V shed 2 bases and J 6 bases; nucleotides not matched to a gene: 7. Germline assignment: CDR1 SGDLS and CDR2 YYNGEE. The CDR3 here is CASSVGRQGNGYTF. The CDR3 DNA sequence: TGTGCCAGCAGCGTGGGGAGACAGGGAAATGGCTACACCTTC.

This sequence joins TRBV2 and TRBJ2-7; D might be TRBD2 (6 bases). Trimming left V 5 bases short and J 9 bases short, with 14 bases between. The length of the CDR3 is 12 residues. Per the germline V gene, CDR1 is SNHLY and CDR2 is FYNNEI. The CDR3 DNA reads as TGTGCCAGCAGTTCCCCCCGAGCGGGGCAGTACTTC. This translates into CASSSPRAGQYF.

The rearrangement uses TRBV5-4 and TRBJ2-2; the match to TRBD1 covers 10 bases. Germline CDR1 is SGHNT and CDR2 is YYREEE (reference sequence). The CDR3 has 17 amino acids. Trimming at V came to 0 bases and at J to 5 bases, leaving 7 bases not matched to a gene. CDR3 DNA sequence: TGTGCCAGCAGCTTGGGACAGGGGGCAGATGGAACCGGGGAGCTGTTTTTT. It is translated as CASSLGQGADGTGELFF. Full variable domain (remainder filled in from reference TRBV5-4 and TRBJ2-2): ETGVTQSPTHLIKTRGQQVTLRCSSQSGHNTVSWYQQALGQGPQFIFQYYREEENGRGNFPPRFSGLQFPNYSSELNVNALELDDSALYLCASSLGQGADGTGELFFGEGSRLTVL.

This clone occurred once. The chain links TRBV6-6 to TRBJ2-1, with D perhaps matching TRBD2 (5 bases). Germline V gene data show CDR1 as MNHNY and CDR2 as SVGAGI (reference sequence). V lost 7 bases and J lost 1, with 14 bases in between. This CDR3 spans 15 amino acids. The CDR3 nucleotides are TGTGCCAGCATACGCTACCGGGAATCCTACAATGAGCAGTTCTTC. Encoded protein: CASIRYRESYNEQFF.

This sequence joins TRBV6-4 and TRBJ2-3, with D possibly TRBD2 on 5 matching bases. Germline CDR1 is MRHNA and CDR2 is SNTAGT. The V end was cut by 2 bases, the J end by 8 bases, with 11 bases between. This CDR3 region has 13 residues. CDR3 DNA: TGTGCCAGCAGTGACCTCCGGGAAGGTACGCAGTATTTT. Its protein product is CASSDLREGTQYF.

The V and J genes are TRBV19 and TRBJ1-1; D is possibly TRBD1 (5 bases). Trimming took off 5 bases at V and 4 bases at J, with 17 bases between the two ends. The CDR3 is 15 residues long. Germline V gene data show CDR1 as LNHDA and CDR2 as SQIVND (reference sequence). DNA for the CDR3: TGTGCCAGTAGTCCGTCGATAGGGGCGTTCACTGAAGCTTTCTTT. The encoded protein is CASSPSIGAFTEAFF.

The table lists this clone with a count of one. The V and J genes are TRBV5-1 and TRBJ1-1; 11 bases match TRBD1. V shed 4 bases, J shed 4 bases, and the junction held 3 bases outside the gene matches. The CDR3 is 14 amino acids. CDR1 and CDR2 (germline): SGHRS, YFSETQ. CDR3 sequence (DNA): TGCGCCAGCAGCGGGACAGGGGGAGTCACTGAAGCTTTCTTT. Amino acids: CASSGTGGVTEAFF.

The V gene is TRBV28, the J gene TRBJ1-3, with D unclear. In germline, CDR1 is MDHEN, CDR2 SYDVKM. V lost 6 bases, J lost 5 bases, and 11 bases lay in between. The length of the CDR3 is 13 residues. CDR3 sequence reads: CASSPERRNTIYF. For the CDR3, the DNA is TGTGCCAGCAGCCCGGAGAGACGAAACACCATATATTTT. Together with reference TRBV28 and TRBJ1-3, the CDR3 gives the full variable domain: DVKVTQSSRYLVKRTGEKVFLECVQDMDHENMFWYRQDPGLGLRLIYFSYDVKMKEKGDIPEGYSVSREKKERFSLILESASTNQTSMYLCASSPERRNTIYFGEGSWLTVV.

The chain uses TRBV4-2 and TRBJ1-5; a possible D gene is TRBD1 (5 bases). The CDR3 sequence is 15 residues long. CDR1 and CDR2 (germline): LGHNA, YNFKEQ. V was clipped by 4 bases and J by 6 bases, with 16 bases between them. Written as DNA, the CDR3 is TGTGCCAGCAGCCCCCAGGGAGGGGAAGGTCAGCCCCAGCATTTT. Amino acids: CASSPQGGEGQPQHF.

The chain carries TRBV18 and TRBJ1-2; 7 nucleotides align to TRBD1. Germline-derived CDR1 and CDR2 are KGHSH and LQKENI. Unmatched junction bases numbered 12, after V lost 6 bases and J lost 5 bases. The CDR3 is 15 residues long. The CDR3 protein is CASSPGPGQPYGYTF. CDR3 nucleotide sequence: TGTGCCAGCTCTCCGGGTCCGGGACAGCCGTATGGCTACACCTTC.

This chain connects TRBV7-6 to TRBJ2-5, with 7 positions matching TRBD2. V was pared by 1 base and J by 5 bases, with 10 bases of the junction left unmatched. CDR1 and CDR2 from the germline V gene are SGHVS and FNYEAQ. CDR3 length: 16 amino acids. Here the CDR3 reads CASSLEGGAGMETQYF. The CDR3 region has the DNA TGTGCCAGCAGCTTAGAGGGAGGAGCGGGAATGGAGACCCAGTACTTC.

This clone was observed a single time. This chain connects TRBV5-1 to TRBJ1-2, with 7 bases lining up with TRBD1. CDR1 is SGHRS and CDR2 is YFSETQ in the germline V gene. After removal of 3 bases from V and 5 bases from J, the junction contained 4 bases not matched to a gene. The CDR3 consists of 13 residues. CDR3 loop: CASSYGTDYGYTF. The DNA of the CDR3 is TGCGCCAGCAGCTACGGGACAGATTATGGCTACACCTTC. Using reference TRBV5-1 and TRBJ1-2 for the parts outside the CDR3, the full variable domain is KAGVTQTPRYLIKTRGQQVTLSCSPISGHRSVSWYQQTPGQGLQFLFEYFSETQRNKGNFPGRFSGRQFSNSRSEMNVSTLELGDSALYLCASSYGTDYGYTFGSGTRLTVV.

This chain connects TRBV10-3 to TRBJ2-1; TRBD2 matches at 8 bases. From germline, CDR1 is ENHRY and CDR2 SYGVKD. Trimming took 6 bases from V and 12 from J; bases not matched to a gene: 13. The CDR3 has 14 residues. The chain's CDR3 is CAISSGTRLSVQFF. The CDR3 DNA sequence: TGTGCCATCAGCTCCGGGACTAGGCTTAGTGTGCAGTTCTTC.

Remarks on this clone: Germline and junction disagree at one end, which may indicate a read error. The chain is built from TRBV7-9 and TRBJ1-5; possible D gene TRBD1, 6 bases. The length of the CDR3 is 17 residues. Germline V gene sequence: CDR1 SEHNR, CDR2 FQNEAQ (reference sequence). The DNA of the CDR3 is TGTTCCAGCAGCTTGGCGACAGGATACTCTAGCAATCAGCCCCAGCATTTT. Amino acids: CSSSLATGYSSNQPQHF.

CDR3 bases: TGCGCCAGTAGCCGGGACAAAAATGAGCAGTTCTTC. It translates to CASSRDKNEQFF. This chain links TRBV5-1 with TRBJ2-1; maybe TRBD1 (6 bases). Trimming cost V 8 bases and J 7 bases, with 13 bases left between them. Germline V lookup: CDR1 SGHRS, CDR2 YFSETQ. The CDR3 is made up of 12 amino acids.

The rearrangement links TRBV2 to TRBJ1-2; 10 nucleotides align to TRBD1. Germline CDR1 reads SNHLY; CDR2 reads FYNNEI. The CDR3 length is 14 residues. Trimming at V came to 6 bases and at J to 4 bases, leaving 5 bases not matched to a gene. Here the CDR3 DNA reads TGTGCCAGCAGACGGACAGGGGGGGGCTATGGCTACACCTTC. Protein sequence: CASRRTGGGYGYTF.

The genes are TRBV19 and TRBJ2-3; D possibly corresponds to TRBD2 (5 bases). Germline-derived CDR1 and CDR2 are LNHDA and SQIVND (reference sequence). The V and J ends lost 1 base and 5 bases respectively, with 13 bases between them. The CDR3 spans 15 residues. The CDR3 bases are TGTGCCAGTAGTATAGTCACGGGGATTAGAGATACGCAGTATTTT. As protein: CASSIVTGIRDTQYF. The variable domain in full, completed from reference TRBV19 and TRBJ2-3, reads DGGITQSPKYLFRKEGQNVTLSCEQNLNHDAMYWYRQDPGQGLRLIYYSQIVNDFQKGDIAEGYSVSREKKESFPLTVTSAQKNPTAFYLCASSIVTGIRDTQYFGPGTRLTVL.

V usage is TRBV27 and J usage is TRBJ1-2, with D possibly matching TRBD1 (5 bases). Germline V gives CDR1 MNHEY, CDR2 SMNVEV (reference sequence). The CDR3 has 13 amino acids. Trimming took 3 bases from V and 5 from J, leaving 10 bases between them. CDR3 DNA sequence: TGTGCCAGCAGTTTTCCCGGGGGGTATGGCTACACCTTC. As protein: CASSFPGGYGYTF.

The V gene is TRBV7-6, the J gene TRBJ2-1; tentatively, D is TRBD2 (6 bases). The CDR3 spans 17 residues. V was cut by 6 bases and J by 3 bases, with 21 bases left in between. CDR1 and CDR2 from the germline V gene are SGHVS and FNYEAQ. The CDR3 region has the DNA TGTGCCAGCAGTTCACCCCCCCCGGGAGAGGGCTACAATGAGCAGTTCTTC. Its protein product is CASSSPPPGEGYNEQFF.

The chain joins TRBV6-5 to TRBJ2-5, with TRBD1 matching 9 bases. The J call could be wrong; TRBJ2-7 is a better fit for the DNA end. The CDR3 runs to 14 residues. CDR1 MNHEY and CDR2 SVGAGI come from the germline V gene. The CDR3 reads CASSQGQGAGEQYF. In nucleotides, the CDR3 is TGTGCCAGCAGCCAGGGACAGGGTGCGGGCGAGCAGTACTTC.

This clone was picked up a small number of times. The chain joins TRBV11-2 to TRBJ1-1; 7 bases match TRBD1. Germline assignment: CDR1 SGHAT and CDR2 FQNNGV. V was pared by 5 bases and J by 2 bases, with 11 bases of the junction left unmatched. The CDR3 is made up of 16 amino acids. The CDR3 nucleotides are TGTGCCAGCAGCCCCCGTTCCGGGACAGTAAACACTGAAGCTTTCTTT. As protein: CASSPRSGTVNTEAFF.

The CDR3 reads CASRGTGGSYNEQFF. CDR3 in DNA: TGTGCCAGCAGAGGGACAGGGGGTTCCTACAATGAGCAGTTCTTC. The chain links TRBV28 to TRBJ2-1; 11 bases are a match to TRBD1. The trim removed 6 bases at V and 1 base at J, leaving 2 bases unmatched. CDR1 is MDHEN, CDR2 SYDVKM, per germline. The CDR3 consists of 15 residues.

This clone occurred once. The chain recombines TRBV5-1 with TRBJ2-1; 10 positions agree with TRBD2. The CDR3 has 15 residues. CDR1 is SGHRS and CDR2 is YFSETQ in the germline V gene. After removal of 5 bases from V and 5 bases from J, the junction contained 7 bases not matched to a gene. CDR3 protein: CASRGTSGVDNEQFF. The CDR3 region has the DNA TGCGCCAGCAGGGGAACTAGCGGGGTTGACAATGAGCAGTTCTTC.

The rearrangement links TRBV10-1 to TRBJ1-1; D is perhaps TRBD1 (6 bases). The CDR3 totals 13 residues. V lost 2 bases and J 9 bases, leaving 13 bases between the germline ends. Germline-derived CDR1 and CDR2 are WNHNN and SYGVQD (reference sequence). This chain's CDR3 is CASSEPGVEKAFF. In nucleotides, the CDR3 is TGCGCCAGCAGTGAGCCAGGGGTAGAGAAAGCTTTCTTT.

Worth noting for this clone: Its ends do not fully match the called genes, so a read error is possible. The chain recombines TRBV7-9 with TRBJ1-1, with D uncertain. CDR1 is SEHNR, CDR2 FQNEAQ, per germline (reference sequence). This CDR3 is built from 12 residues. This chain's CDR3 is CSSSLADLGAFF. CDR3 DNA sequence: TGTTCCAGCAGCTTAGCCGACTTGGGAGCTTTCTTT. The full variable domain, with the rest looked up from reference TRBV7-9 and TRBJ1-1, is DTGVSQNPRHKITKRGQNVTFRCDPISEHNRLYWYRQTLGQGPEFLTYFQNEAQLEKSRLLSDRFSAERPKGSFSTLEIQRTEQGDSAMYLCSSSLADLGAFFGQGTRLTVV.

The CDR3 loop is CASSIGGIHEKLFF. The CDR3 coding sequence is TGTGCCAGCAGTATAGGGGGTATTCATGAAAAACTGTTTTTT. This sequence joins TRBV7-9 and TRBJ1-4; weak D call: TRBD1 (6 bases). This CDR3 has 14 amino acids. In germline, CDR1 is SEHNR, CDR2 FQNEAQ (reference sequence). Trimming removed 6 bases from V and 6 bases from J, with 14 bases in between.

CDR3 nucleotides: TGTGCCAGCAGTCAACAGGGGACCACTGAAGCTTTCTTT. Translation gives CASSQQGTTEAFF. The V and J genes are TRBV2 and TRBJ1-1; TRBD1 agrees at 7 bases. This CDR3 is built from 13 residues. Germline V gene sequence: CDR1 SNHLY, CDR2 FYNNEI. The V gene end was trimmed by 5 bases and the J gene end by 4 bases; junction bases not matched to a gene: 4.

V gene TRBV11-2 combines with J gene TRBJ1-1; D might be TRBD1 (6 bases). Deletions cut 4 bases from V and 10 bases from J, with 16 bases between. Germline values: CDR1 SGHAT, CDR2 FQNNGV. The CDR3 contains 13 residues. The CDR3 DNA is TGTGCCAGCAGCTCAATCCAACAGGGTGGAGCTTTCTTT. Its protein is CASSSIQQGGAFF.

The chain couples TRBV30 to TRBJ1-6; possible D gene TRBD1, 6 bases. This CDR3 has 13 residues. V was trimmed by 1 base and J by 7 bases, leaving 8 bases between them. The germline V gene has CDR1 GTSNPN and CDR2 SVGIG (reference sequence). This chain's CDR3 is CAWSGQGNSPLHF. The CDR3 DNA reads TGTGCCTGGAGTGGTCAGGGGAATTCACCCCTCCACTTT. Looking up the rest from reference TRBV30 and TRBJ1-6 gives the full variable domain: SQTIHQWPATLVQPVGSPLSLECTVEGTSNPNLYWYRQAAGRGLQLLFYSVGIGQISSEVPQNLSASRPQDRQFILSSKKLLLSDSGFYLCAWSGQGNSPLHFGNGTRLTVT.

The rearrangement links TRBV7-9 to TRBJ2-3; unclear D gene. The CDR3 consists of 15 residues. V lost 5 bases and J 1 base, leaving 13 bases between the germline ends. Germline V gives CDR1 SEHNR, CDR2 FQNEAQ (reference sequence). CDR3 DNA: TGTGCCAGCAGCCTGCGACTGGTAGGCACAGATACGCAGTATTTT. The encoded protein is CASSLRLVGTDTQYF.

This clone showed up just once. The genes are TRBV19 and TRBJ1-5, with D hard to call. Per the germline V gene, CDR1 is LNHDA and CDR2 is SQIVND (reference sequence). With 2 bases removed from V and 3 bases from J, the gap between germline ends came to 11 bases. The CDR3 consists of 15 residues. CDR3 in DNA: TGTGCCAGTAGTATAAGGGCCGGGGACAATCAGCCCCAGCATTTT. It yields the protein CASSIRAGDNQPQHF.